This T cell receptor (beta chain) was sequenced during a study of beta chain features in type 1 diabetes (dated by TCRdb to the late 2010s). As for the study more broadly: No differences in mean age, gender distribution, total cell number or subset yield were found between patients and healthy donors. Across all samples, around 99 million sorted cells were examined, and cell number per subset correlated strongly with RNA yield. In the study, TCRB repertoires of sorted circulating CD4+ T cell subsets from recently diagnosed type 1 diabetes patients were compared with those of matched healthy donors. Naive and central memory subsets were obtained from all 30 or so donors, but regulatory and stem cell-like memory subsets were isolated from only 8 patients and roughly eight healthy donors. Here is what the overall study found, with its caveats: Naive, central memory and regulatory TCRB repertoires appeared to be more alike among patients than among healthy donors. Because cDNA was sequenced instead of genomic DNA, activated cells with high expression could be over-represented, although the groups did not differ in activation or CD3 levels. In all four CD4+ subsets, TCRB CDR3 length was moderately but significantly shorter in type 1 diabetes patients. PCR may preferentially amplify shorter templates, but because patient and control samples were amplified and corrected together, any resulting skew would affect both groups equally. At VDJ recombination sites, type 1 diabetes patients had fewer insertions and more deleted nucleotides, which implies abnormalities in thymic rearrangement. HLA sub-analyses involved small numbers of individuals, so any influence of HLA type on TCRB rearrangement remained unresolved.

The entire isolated RNA was reverse transcribed using the High Capacity cDNA Reverse Transcription Kit, and thus expressed TCRB transcripts were sequenced. Naive, central memory and regulatory T cell samples underwent deep immunoSEQ sequencing, averaging about 3.57 million total reads per sample. Sorted cells were lysed in RLT buffer, and RNA was extracted using DNase-treated RNeasy Micro or Mini kits according to cell number. To prevent cross-contamination, every cell subset was processed on its own, while patient and healthy donor samples were processed together. Using the immunoSEQ multiplex PCR, TCRB sequences were amplified from cDNA into 87-bp fragments spanning the CDR3 region. Amplicons were sequenced on the Illumina HiSeq platform. In the source study's methods: PCR bias was computationally corrected using synthetic template baselines, reads within Hamming distance 2 were collapsed, and singletons that could not be merged were discarded. Reads were aligned against IMGT to assign V, D and J genes, CDR3 length and insertions or deletions at six rearrangement sites. Within each subset, clonotype counts were normalized to the number of sorted cells before true diversity and Gini coefficients were calculated with the tcR R package. The overlap coefficient, calculated on TCRB nucleotide sequences, was used to measure repertoire sharing. TCRdb provides this immuneACCESS table in a form limited to in-frame rearrangements. Some clones are lacking; in checked studies, under half of them reflect an unresolved V gene, and why the rest are absent is not known. Clone size and V and J calls were adopted from that table, with D and trimming inferred from the DNA. The sample table contains roughly 150,000 clones; only one count was recorded for approximately 8.1% of them. About 0.6% of the sample is held by the ten biggest clonotypes.

Each donor gave one peripheral blood draw, around 100 mL on average, collected into heparinised tubes. A BD FACSAria II and a panel including CD45RO, CCR7, CD25, CD127, CD95 and CD27 were used to sort naive, central memory, regulatory and stem cell-like memory CD4+ T cells. Purity was above 98% for every sorted population. Right away, PBMCs were isolated by Lymphoprep density gradient centrifugation and were stained directly, with no culture step. Samples were stained and sorted in pairs, with one healthy donor and one patient per experiment, so that batch effects were minimized. This clone was detected a few times. What this receptor recognizes is not known. No per-base quality is available; no much larger clone lies one base away. V is cut back by 3 bases and J by 6 bases, with 8 bases in the junction unmatched. The cysteine opens and the phenylalanine closes a CDR3 of 15 amino acids. Kept here is only the CDR3 DNA, which spans 45 bases and is read in frame from base 1. The germline V gene sets CDR1 to MDHEN and CDR2 to SYDVKM.

The rearranged segments are TRBV28 and TRBJ1-2; TRBD1 aligns with 9 central bases. The origin of this receptor is a man between 18 and 35 years old in good health. The source material was central memory CD4+ T cells from blood. The CDR3 is CASSLQTGGGNGYTF. The DNA reads TGTGCCAGCAGTTTGCAGACAGGGGGTGGGAATGGCTACACCTTC.